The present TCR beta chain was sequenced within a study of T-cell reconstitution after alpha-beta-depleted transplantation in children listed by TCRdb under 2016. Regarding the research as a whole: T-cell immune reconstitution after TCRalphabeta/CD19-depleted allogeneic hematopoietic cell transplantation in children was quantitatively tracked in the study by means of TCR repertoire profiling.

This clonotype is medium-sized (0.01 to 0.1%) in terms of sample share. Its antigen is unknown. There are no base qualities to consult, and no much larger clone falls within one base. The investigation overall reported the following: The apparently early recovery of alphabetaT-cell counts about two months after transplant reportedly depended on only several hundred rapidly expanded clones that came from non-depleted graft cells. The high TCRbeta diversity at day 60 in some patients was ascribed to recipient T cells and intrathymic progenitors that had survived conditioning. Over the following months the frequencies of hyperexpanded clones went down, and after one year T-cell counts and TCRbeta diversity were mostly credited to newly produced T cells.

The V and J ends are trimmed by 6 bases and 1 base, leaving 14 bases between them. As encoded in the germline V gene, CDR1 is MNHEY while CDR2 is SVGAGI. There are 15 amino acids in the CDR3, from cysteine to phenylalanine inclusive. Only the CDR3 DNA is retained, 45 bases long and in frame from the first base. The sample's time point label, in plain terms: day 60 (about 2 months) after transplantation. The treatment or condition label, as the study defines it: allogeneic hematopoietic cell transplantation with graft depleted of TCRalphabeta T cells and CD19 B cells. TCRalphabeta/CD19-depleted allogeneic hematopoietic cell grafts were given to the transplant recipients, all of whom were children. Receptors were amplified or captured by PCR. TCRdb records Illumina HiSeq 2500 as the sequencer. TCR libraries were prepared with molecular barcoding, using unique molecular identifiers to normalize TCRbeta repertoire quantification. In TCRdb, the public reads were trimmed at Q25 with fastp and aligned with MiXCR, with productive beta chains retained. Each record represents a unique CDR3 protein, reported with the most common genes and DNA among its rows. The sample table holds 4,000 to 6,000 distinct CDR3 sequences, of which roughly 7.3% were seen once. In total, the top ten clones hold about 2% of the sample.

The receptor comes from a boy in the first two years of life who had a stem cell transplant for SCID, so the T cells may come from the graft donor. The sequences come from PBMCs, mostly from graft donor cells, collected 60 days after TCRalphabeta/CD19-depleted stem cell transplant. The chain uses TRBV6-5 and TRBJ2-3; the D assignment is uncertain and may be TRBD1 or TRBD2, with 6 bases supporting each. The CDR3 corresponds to CASSPFRGGTDTQYF. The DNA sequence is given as TGTGCCAGCAGCCCTTTTAGGGGGGGCACAGATACGCAGTATTTT.